Shown below are 2 T cell receptor beta chains from a single sample sequenced in a study of cytomegalovirus exposure and HLA in healthy donors. Primers for the PCR totalled 60 Vbeta and 13 Jbeta. Using immunoSEQ multiplex PCR, the repertoire was profiled, and TCRdb retains in-frame clones only, with some absent. Of approximately 150,000 clones in the sample, under 75% are singletons; the top ten hold 7% to 8.5%. The sequenced sample consisted of PBMCs. These receptors were collected from a woman aged 55-69 years in good health and CMV-seropositive.

V usage is TRBV28 and J usage is TRBJ2-7, with a possible D match to TRBD1 (6 bases). This CDR3 is 14 amino acids long. Per the germline V gene, CDR1 is MDHEN and CDR2 is SYDVKM. Trimming pared 7 bases from V and 6 bases from J, leaving 19 bases between. The CDR3 nucleotides read TGTGCCAGCACCCTAGGGGGACGGGGCTCCGAGCAGTACTTC. Residues: CASTLGGRGSEQYF.

The V and J genes are TRBV7-6 and TRBJ2-5; 7 nucleotides line up with TRBD2. Germline CDR1 and CDR2: SGHVS and FNYEAQ. The V and J ends lost 5 bases and 4 bases, in that order; junction bases with no gene match: 13. CDR3 length: 16 amino acids. Written as DNA, the CDR3 is TGTGCCAGCAGCCCATTCCGGACTAGTTTGGGAGAGACCCAGTACTTC. Translating it yields CASSPFRTSLGETQYF.